Below, 7 T cell receptor beta chains from the same sample are listed, as sequenced in a study of shared clonotypes between healthy human individuals. Data came from immunoSEQ multiplex PCR; TCRdb stores just in-frame clones and leaves some out. The repertoire holds hundreds of thousands of clones, with 74% as singletons. The sample comprised memory CD4+ T cells sorted from blood. Sample subset: CD45RA-negative fraction. These receptors were obtained from a man aged 25 to 40 in good health.

CDR3 nucleotide sequence: TGTGCCAGCAGCCGGGTCTCTGGGGCCAACGTCCTGACTTTC. This encodes CASSRVSGANVLTF. The chain employs TRBV2 and TRBJ2-6; no firm D call. CDR1 and CDR2 from the germline V gene are SNHLY and FYNNEI. The CDR3 length is 14 residues. V lost 6 bases to trimming and J lost 0 bases, with 6 bases between them.

The rearrangement uses TRBV27 and TRBJ2-3; TRBD2 matches 15 bases. This CDR3 contains 18 residues. The junction had 10 bases not matched to a gene; V was cut back by 5 bases and J by 4 bases. Looked up from germline, CDR1 is MNHEY and CDR2 is SMNVEV (reference sequence). The CDR3 here is CASSLGTSGRFRADTQYF. The CDR3 coding sequence is TGTGCCAGCAGTCTCGGGACTAGCGGGAGGTTTAGGGCAGATACGCAGTATTTT.

CDR3 in amino acids: CASSQNSAGNTIYF. Written as DNA, the CDR3 is TGTGCCAGCAGCCAAAATTCGGCTGGAAACACCATATATTTT. The chain has TRBV16 and TRBJ1-3; D unclear. Germline lookup yields CDR1 KGHSY and CDR2 FQNENV. Trimming pared 2 bases from V and 2 bases from J, leaving 7 bases between. The CDR3 covers 14 residues.

This clone was observed a few times. The chain employs TRBV10-1 and TRBJ2-3; 8 bases agree with TRBD2. With V trimmed by 3 bases and J by 3 bases, 5 bases remained unmatched. The CDR3 covers 15 residues. Germline CDR1 is WNHNN and CDR2 is SYGVQD (reference sequence). CDR3 residues: CASSDTGGETDTQYF. The DNA of the CDR3 is TGCGCCAGCAGTGATACGGGAGGGGAGACAGATACGCAGTATTTT.

V and J are TRBV5-1 and TRBJ2-3, with 10 bases fitting TRBD2. The CDR3 is 22 amino acids. Germline CDR1 SGHRS, CDR2 YFSETQ. V shed 1 base and J 3 bases; nucleotides not matched to a gene: 23. Here the CDR3 reads CASSLPGPAHSSGRGRTDTQYF. CDR3 DNA sequence: TGCGCCAGCAGCTTGCCGGGGCCAGCCCACTCTAGCGGGAGAGGGAGAACAGATACGCAGTATTTT.

This clone was counted only a few times. The genes are TRBV29-1 and TRBJ2-5; the D gene could be TRBD1 or TRBD2 (5 bases each). The CDR3 contains 13 residues. Germline CDR1 SQVTM, CDR2 ANQGSEA. Trimming took 5 bases from V and 4 from J, leaving 14 bases between them. The CDR3 loop reads CSVLRGVGETQYF. CDR3 nucleotides: TGCAGCGTTTTAAGGGGAGTGGGAGAGACCCAGTACTTC.

The chain has TRBV14 and TRBJ2-3; no firm D call. Trimming cost V 5 bases and J 2 bases, with 11 bases left between them. This CDR3 contains 14 residues. Germline V gives CDR1 SGHDN, CDR2 FVKESK. CDR3 sequence: CASSYQDLTDTQYF. Written as DNA, the CDR3 is TGTGCCAGCAGCTATCAGGACCTCACAGATACGCAGTATTTT.